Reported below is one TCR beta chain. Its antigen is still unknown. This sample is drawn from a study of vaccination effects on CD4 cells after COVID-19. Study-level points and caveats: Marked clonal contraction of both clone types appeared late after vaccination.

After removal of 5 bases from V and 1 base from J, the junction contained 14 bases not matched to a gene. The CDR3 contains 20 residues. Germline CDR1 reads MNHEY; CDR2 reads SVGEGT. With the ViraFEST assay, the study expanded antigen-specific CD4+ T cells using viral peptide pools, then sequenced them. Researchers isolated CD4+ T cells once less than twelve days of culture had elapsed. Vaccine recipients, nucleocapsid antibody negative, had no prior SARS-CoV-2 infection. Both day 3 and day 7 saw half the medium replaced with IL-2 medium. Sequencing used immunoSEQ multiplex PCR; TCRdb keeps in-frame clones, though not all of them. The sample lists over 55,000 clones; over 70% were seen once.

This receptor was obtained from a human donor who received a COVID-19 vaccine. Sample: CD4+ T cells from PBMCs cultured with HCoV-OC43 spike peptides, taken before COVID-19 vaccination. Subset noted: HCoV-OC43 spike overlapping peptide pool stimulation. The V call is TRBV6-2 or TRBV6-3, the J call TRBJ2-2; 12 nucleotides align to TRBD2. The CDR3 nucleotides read TGTGCCAGCAGTCCCTACTTTCTAGCGGGGGGGAAAGAGAACACCGGGGAGCTGTTTTTT. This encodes CASSPYFLAGGKENTGELFF.